The 19 T cell receptor beta chains below were found in one sample sequenced in a study of human T cells and chemical hapten exposure. The time point: pre-sensitization, week 0. As for treatment: therapeutic diphenylcyclopropenone sensitization with weekly scalp DPC. TCRdb itself ran the RACE reads through MiXCR, one entry per CDR3 protein. The repertoire has tens of thousands of distinct CDR3 sequences, 9.6% of them found once; the top ten carry approximately 3.9%. The sample in question was whole blood, obtained in connection with sensitization to the hapten diphenylcyclopropenone (DPC). These receptor sequences come from a woman aged 40 to 50 with alopecia areata. Some clones in this sample may be carry-over from other donors' samples.

The genes are TRBV6-2 or TRBV6-3 and TRBJ1-5; 7 bases align to TRBD1. Germline trimming cut 4 bases from V and 1 base from J; bases unmatched to any gene: 10. This CDR3 has 17 residues. Per germline, CDR1 MNHEY and CDR2 SVGEGT. CDR3 sequence reads: CASSFPGGTVSNQPQHF. For the CDR3, the DNA is TGTGCCAGCAGTTTCCCCGGAGGGACAGTAAGCAATCAGCCCCAGCATTTT.

This clonotype was observed at least ten times. The chain recombines TRBV7-9 with TRBJ2-7; 7 nucleotides align to TRBD2. With V trimmed by 6 bases and J by 3 bases, 5 bases remained unmatched. Germline values: CDR1 SEHNR, CDR2 FQNEAQ (reference sequence). This CDR3 has 13 amino acids. CDR3 in amino acids: CASRAGEYYEQYF. The CDR3 coding sequence is TGTGCCAGCAGGGCGGGGGAGTACTACGAGCAGTACTTC.

V usage is TRBV18 and J usage is TRBJ2-5; D gene uncertain. The germline V gene has CDR1 KGHSH and CDR2 LQKENI. Trimming stripped 3 bases from V and 2 bases from J, with 7 bases between. The CDR3 is made up of 13 amino acids. CDR3 protein: CASSPDIQETQYF. DNA for the CDR3: TGTGCCAGCTCACCTGACATACAAGAGACCCAGTACTTC.

The chain uses TRBV11-2 and TRBJ2-1; 11 bases line up with TRBD2. In germline, CDR1 is SGHAT, CDR2 FQNNGV. Trimming took 1 base from V and 7 from J; bases not matched to a gene: 9. The CDR3 covers 17 residues. The CDR3 is CASSLVGLAELRNEQFF. In DNA form, the CDR3 reads TGTGCCAGCAGCTTAGTGGGACTAGCGGAATTAAGGAATGAGCAGTTCTTC.

This clonotype was seen at least ten times. This sequence joins TRBV18 and TRBJ2-7; no reliable D call. The CDR3 has 15 residues. V was trimmed by 2 bases and J by 4 bases, leaving 15 bases between them. Germline V gene sequence: CDR1 KGHSH, CDR2 LQKENI. Written as DNA, the CDR3 is TGTGCCAGCTCACCAGCCAGCCTAATAGGTTACGAGCAGTACTTC. It translates to CASSPASLIGYEQYF.

This clonotype was detected a few times. The J gene is TRBJ2-1, the V gene TRBV29-1; D gene ambiguous. In germline, CDR1 is SQVTM, CDR2 ANQGSEA. CDR3 length: 12 amino acids. Trimming pared 6 bases from V and 5 bases from J, leaving 11 bases between. The CDR3 loop is CSVRRPNNEQFF. The CDR3, as DNA: TGCAGCGTCCGCCGCCCCAACAATGAGCAGTTCTTC.

This clonotype was detected ten times or more. The J gene is TRBJ2-1, the V gene TRBV27, with 13 bases that match TRBD2. CDR3 length: 16 residues. Germline V gene sequence: CDR1 MNHEY, CDR2 SMNVEV (reference sequence). V gave up 6 bases and J gave up 2 bases; unmatched junction bases: 4. CDR3 sequence reads: CASRFTSGGAYNEQFF. CDR3 sequence (DNA): TGTGCCAGCAGATTTACTAGCGGGGGGGCCTACAATGAGCAGTTCTTC.

There are many counts of this clonotype. The chain recombines TRBV6-4 with TRBJ1-5, with no clear D. Germline lookup yields CDR1 MRHNA and CDR2 SNTAGT. V dropped 6 bases and J dropped 0 bases, with 6 bases sitting between them. The CDR3 consists of 13 residues. CDR3: CASSPNSNQPQHF. CDR3 coding DNA: TGTGCCAGCAGCCCTAATAGCAATCAGCCCCAGCATTTT.

A remark on this clonotype: One base away lies a much larger clone, so this may be a sequencing read error. This chain uses TRBV10-3 with TRBJ1-2; D perhaps matches TRBD1 (5 bases). The CDR3 loop spans 16 amino acids. The V and J ends lost 5 bases and 2 bases respectively, with 18 bases between them. The germline V gene has CDR1 ENHRY and CDR2 SYGVKD. For the CDR3, the DNA is TGTGCCATCAGTCCCAGCTGCAGGGCGTCCAACTATGGCTACACCTTC. This translates into CAISPSCRASNYGYTF.

V usage is TRBV12-3 or TRBV12-4 and J usage is TRBJ1-6; D uncertain. The CDR3 has 13 amino acids. Trimming cost V 8 bases and J 4 bases, with 9 bases left between them. The CDR3 is CASWNSYNSPLHF. The CDR3 DNA reads TGTGCCAGCTGGAACAGTTATAATTCACCCCTCCACTTT.

This clonotype was seen at least ten times. The gene calls are TRBV4-1 and TRBJ2-7, with TRBD2 matching over 8 bases. This CDR3 is 16 amino acids long. Germline CDR1 is MGHRA and CDR2 is YSYEKL. With 0 bases clipped from V and 0 bases from J, the junction kept 4 bases outside the gene matches. Here the CDR3 DNA reads TGCGCCAGCAGCCAAGACCCAGCGGGGGTCTCCTACGAGCAGTACTTC. Protein: CASSQDPAGVSYEQYF.

The rearrangement uses TRBV12-3 or TRBV12-4 and TRBJ2-7; D may correspond to TRBD1 or TRBD2 (5 bases each). Trimming removed 5 bases from V and 3 bases from J, with 11 bases in between. The CDR3 runs to 13 residues. As DNA, the CDR3 is TGTGCCAGCAGTAGGGACGCCGGCTACGAGCAGTACTTC. Amino acids: CASSRDAGYEQYF.

This clonotype was picked up many times. The rearrangement links TRBV12-3 or TRBV12-4 to TRBJ2-7, with 8 positions matching TRBD1. The CDR3 has 12 residues. The junction had 4 bases not matched to a gene; V was cut back by 7 bases and J by 5 bases. DNA for the CDR3: TGTGCCAGCACTCCGACAGGGGACGAGCAGTACTTC. It translates to CASTPTGDEQYF.

In its sample, this clonotype was seen a few times. The rearrangement joins TRBV4-3 to TRBJ2-2, with D unresolved. The CDR3 has 12 amino acids. Germline V gene lookup returns CDR1 LGHNA and CDR2 YSLEER. The germline V and J ends were trimmed by 4 bases and 5 bases, with 5 bases remaining between them. The CDR3 reads CASSPATGELFF. CDR3 DNA: TGCGCCAGCAGCCCCGCAACCGGGGAGCTGTTTTTT.

V usage is TRBV7-9 and J usage is TRBJ2-3; D is undetermined. Trimming removed 4 bases from V and 3 bases from J, with 29 bases in between. The CDR3 covers 20 residues. The germline CDR1 and CDR2 sequences are SEHNR and FQNEAQ (reference sequence). CDR3 loop: CASSSIGRKDPLAFTDTQYF. In DNA, the CDR3 is TGTGCCAGCAGCTCCATAGGCCGTAAGGACCCCCTCGCCTTTACAGATACGCAGTATTTT.

The chain uses TRBV4-1 and TRBJ2-7; D unresolved. This CDR3 has 15 residues. V was clipped by 6 bases and J by 3 bases, with 18 bases between them. CDR1 is MGHRA, CDR2 YSYEKL, per germline. This CDR3 is CASRMTSEALYEQYF. The CDR3 DNA reads as TGCGCCAGCAGGATGACCTCTGAGGCCCTCTACGAGCAGTACTTC.

The chain couples TRBV28 to TRBJ1-1; weak D call: TRBD1 (6 bases). Germline CDR1 MDHEN, CDR2 SYDVKM. With 7 bases removed from V and 2 bases from J, the gap between germline ends came to 17 bases. The CDR3 length is 15 residues. The CDR3 DNA is TGTGCCAGCACCCCCTCCCAGGGGCGCAACACTGAAGCTTTCTTT. Amino acid sequence: CASTPSQGRNTEAFF.

This clonotype appeared a few times. The rearrangement links TRBV19 to TRBJ2-5; D unclear. The V and J ends lost 8 bases and 7 bases respectively, with 14 bases between them. The CDR3 sequence is 12 residues long. The germline gives CDR1 LNHDA, CDR2 SQIVND (reference sequence). In nucleotides, the CDR3 is TGTGCCAGTGGCCCAGGCCGCGGGACCCAGTACTTC. Translating gives CASGPGRGTQYF.

This clonotype has a count of ten or more. This chain uses TRBV3-1 with TRBJ1-6; no firm D call. The CDR3 length is 13 residues. Looked up from germline, CDR1 is LGHDT and CDR2 is YNNKEL (reference sequence). V lost 5 bases, J lost 7 bases, and 9 bases lay in between. The CDR3 reads CASSRGRNSPLHF. CDR3 in DNA: TGTGCCAGCAGCAGAGGACGGAATTCACCCCTCCACTTT.